These T cell receptor beta chains were read from a single sample in a study of blood T cells in healthy people across ages. TCRdb re-called the 5' RACE reads with MiXCR, one entry per CDR3 protein. The top ten hold approximately 18% of the sample, which has around 800,000 distinct CDR3 sequences, about half seen once. Material for sequencing was blood. These TCRs come from a man older than 75 in good health. The CDR3 runs from the conserved cysteine through the conserved F or W. Each record gives: V gene, J gene, clone size, D gene, CDR3 protein, CDR3 DNA. A D gene is named only where the DNA matches it firmly. Expanded clones are given a class, and other clones once, few, many or no size at all.

v_call: TRBV4-3
j_call: TRBJ2-2
clone_size: -
d_call: -
cdr3_aa: CASSQDTAVNTGELFF
cdr3_nt: TGCGCCAGCAGCCAAGATACCGCGGTGAACACCGGGGAGCTGTTTTTT

v_call: TRBV7-9
j_call: TRBJ2-3
clone_size: few
d_call: -
cdr3_aa: CASSRPGRGADTQYF
cdr3_nt: TGTGCCAGCAGCCGACCAGGGAGAGGTGCAGATACGCAGTATTTT

v_call: TRBV12-3/TRBV12-4
j_call: TRBJ2-5
clone_size: -
d_call: TRBD2
cdr3_aa: CASGLAGVRAQYF
cdr3_nt: TGTGCCAGTGGACTAGCGGGAGTCCGCGCGCAGTACTTC

v_call: TRBV4-1
j_call: TRBJ2-1
clone_size: -
d_call: -
cdr3_aa: CASSQEGFLNNEQFF
cdr3_nt: TGCGCCAGCAGCCAAGAAGGGTTTTTGAACAATGAGCAGTTCTTC

v_call: TRBV5-6
j_call: TRBJ2-3
clone_size: -
d_call: -
cdr3_aa: CASSFMDSVDTQYF
cdr3_nt: TGTGCCAGCAGCTTTATGGACAGCGTAGATACGCAGTATTTT

v_call: TRBV29-1
j_call: TRBJ2-1
clone_size: -
d_call: TRBD2
cdr3_aa: CSAAGAGYEQFF
cdr3_nt: TGCAGCGCAGCGGGAGCTGGGTATGAGCAGTTCTTC

v_call: TRBV12-3/TRBV12-4
j_call: TRBJ1-2
clone_size: -
d_call: TRBD1
cdr3_aa: CASSFYEGQGFGYTF
cdr3_nt: TGTGCCAGCAGTTTCTATGAGGGACAGGGGTTTGGCTACACCTTC

v_call: TRBV25-1
j_call: TRBJ2-1
clone_size: few
d_call: TRBD1
cdr3_aa: CASSGTGGGYNEQFF
cdr3_nt: TGTGCCAGCAGTGGAACAGGGGGCGGTTACAATGAGCAGTTCTTC

v_call: TRBV7-3
j_call: TRBJ2-1
clone_size: -
d_call: TRBD1
cdr3_aa: CASSITGTGGDEQFF
cdr3_nt: TGTGCCAGCAGCATAACGGGGACAGGGGGGGATGAGCAGTTCTTC

v_call: TRBV7-3
j_call: TRBJ2-5
clone_size: few
d_call: -
cdr3_aa: CASSLTWLNEQYF
cdr3_nt: TGTGCCAGCAGCTTAACGTGGCTCAATGAGCAGTACTTC

v_call: TRBV7-9
j_call: TRBJ1-2
clone_size: once
d_call: -
cdr3_aa: CASSSRQALVGGYTF
cdr3_nt: TGTGCCAGCAGCTCTAGACAGGCCCTGGTGGGTGGCTACACCTTC

v_call: TRBV5-1
j_call: TRBJ2-3
clone_size: -
d_call: -
cdr3_aa: CASSLLGAPSTDTQYF
cdr3_nt: TGCGCCAGCAGCTTGCTAGGAGCCCCTAGCACAGATACGCAGTATTTT

v_call: TRBV5-1
j_call: TRBJ2-1
clone_size: -
d_call: TRBD2
cdr3_aa: CASSLVLAETYNEQFF
cdr3_nt: TGCGCCAGCAGCTTGGTCCTAGCGGAAACCTACAATGAGCAGTTCTTC

v_call: TRBV29-1
j_call: TRBJ1-5
clone_size: -
d_call: -
cdr3_aa: CSVALPTKSDQNRHQPQHF
cdr3_nt: TGCAGCGTTGCCCTCCCGACGAAGTCGGACCAAAACCGCCATCAGCCCCAGCATTTT

v_call: TRBV30
j_call: TRBJ1-3
clone_size: -
d_call: TRBD1
cdr3_aa: CAWSDGDRDSGNTIYF
cdr3_nt: TGTGCCTGGAGTGACGGGGACAGAGACTCTGGAAACACCATATATTTT

v_call: TRBV3-1
j_call: TRBJ1-5
clone_size: -
d_call: -
cdr3_aa: CASSQGGTQPQHF
cdr3_nt: TGTGCCAGCAGCCAGGGGGGCACTCAGCCCCAGCATTTT

v_call: TRBV29-1
j_call: TRBJ2-3
clone_size: -
d_call: TRBD1
cdr3_aa: CSVGTGQGADTQYF
cdr3_nt: TGCAGCGTTGGCACGGGACAGGGGGCAGATACGCAGTATTTT

v_call: TRBV12-3/TRBV12-4
j_call: TRBJ2-5
clone_size: -
d_call: TRBD2
cdr3_aa: CASSLLMTSGYNEQYF
cdr3_nt: TGTGCCAGCAGTCTGCTCATGACTAGCGGGTACAATGAGCAGTACTTC

v_call: TRBV7-9
j_call: TRBJ2-1
clone_size: -
d_call: -
cdr3_aa: CASSVRTANNEQFF
cdr3_nt: TGTGCCAGCAGCGTACGTACAGCGAACAATGAGCAGTTCTTC

v_call: TRBV4-3
j_call: TRBJ2-1
clone_size: -
d_call: -
cdr3_aa: CANSQGAGSYNEQFF
cdr3_nt: TGCGCCAACAGCCAAGGCGCGGGCTCCTACAATGAGCAGTTCTTC

v_call: TRBV20-1
j_call: TRBJ1-1
clone_size: -
d_call: -
cdr3_aa: CSASIGQPNTEAFF
cdr3_nt: TGCAGTGCTAGTATAGGTCAGCCGAACACTGAAGCTTTCTTT

v_call: TRBV11-3
j_call: TRBJ2-3
clone_size: few
d_call: TRBD2
cdr3_aa: CASSLPGPGGADTQYF
cdr3_nt: TGTGCCAGCAGCTTGCCCGGACCGGGAGGGGCAGATACGCAGTATTTT

v_call: TRBV20-1
j_call: TRBJ2-5
clone_size: many
d_call: -
cdr3_aa: CSAAGQRETQYF
cdr3_nt: TGCAGTGCAGCGGGACAGAGGGAGACCCAGTACTTC

v_call: TRBV20-1
j_call: TRBJ2-3
clone_size: -
d_call: -
cdr3_aa: CSASPGWGTDTQYF
cdr3_nt: TGCAGTGCTAGTCCAGGATGGGGGACAGATACGCAGTATTTT

v_call: TRBV7-6
j_call: TRBJ2-5
clone_size: few
d_call: -
cdr3_aa: CASSSRARETQYF
cdr3_nt: TGTGCCAGCAGCTCGCGGGCCAGAGAGACCCAGTACTTC

v_call: TRBV20-1
j_call: TRBJ2-5
clone_size: few
d_call: -
cdr3_aa: CSAPRSVGRKETQYF
cdr3_nt: TGCAGTGCTCCACGTTCTGTCGGAAGAAAAGAGACCCAGTACTTC

v_call: TRBV18
j_call: TRBJ2-1
clone_size: -
d_call: -
cdr3_aa: CASSRTTVVIEDEQFF
cdr3_nt: TGTGCCAGCTCCCGCACCACCGTCGTAATTGAGGACGAGCAGTTCTTC

v_call: TRBV28
j_call: TRBJ2-7
clone_size: -
d_call: -
cdr3_aa: CASSYPGWETLYF
cdr3_nt: TGTGCCAGCAGCTACCCAGGGTGGGAGACCCTGTACTTC

v_call: TRBV7-2
j_call: TRBJ2-1
clone_size: -
d_call: TRBD2
cdr3_aa: CASSPSMAGGGKEQFF
cdr3_nt: TGTGCCAGCAGCCCATCCATGGCGGGGGGGGGTAAAGAGCAGTTCTTC

v_call: TRBV6-5
j_call: TRBJ2-7
clone_size: few
d_call: -
cdr3_aa: CASSTPTGSPPEQYF
cdr3_nt: TGTGCCAGCAGTACACCGACAGGAAGTCCCCCCGAGCAGTACTTC

v_call: TRBV29-1
j_call: TRBJ1-2
clone_size: -
d_call: -
cdr3_aa: CSVEETGSSYGYTF
cdr3_nt: TGCAGCGTTGAAGAAACGGGCAGCTCCTATGGCTACACCTTC

v_call: TRBV7-2
j_call: TRBJ1-4
clone_size: -
d_call: TRBD1
cdr3_aa: CASSPDRGNEKPFF
cdr3_nt: TGTGCCAGCAGCCCGGACAGGGGAAATGAAAAACCGTTTTTT

v_call: TRBV5-1
j_call: TRBJ1-5
clone_size: -
d_call: -
cdr3_aa: CAGSLGDTSKQPQHF
cdr3_nt: TGCGCCGGCAGCCTAGGGGATACGAGCAAGCAGCCCCAGCATTTT

v_call: TRBV6-5
j_call: TRBJ2-7
clone_size: -
d_call: -
cdr3_aa: CASRNSRGVYEQYF
cdr3_nt: TGTGCCAGCAGAAACTCCCGGGGAGTTTACGAGCAGTACTTC

v_call: TRBV20-1
j_call: TRBJ2-7
clone_size: -
d_call: TRBD2
cdr3_aa: CSASRGLAGGSSYEQYF
cdr3_nt: TGCAGTGCTAGCCGGGGACTAGCGGGAGGAAGCTCCTACGAGCAGTACTTC

v_call: TRBV24-1
j_call: TRBJ2-5
clone_size: -
d_call: TRBD2
cdr3_aa: CATSDPASGRAHNEQYF
cdr3_nt: TGTGCCACCAGTGACCCAGCTAGCGGGAGGGCTCACAATGAGCAGTACTTC

v_call: TRBV20-1
j_call: TRBJ2-5
clone_size: few
d_call: TRBD2
cdr3_aa: CSVPISGRPETQYF
cdr3_nt: TGCAGTGTCCCAATTAGCGGGAGGCCAGAGACCCAGTACTTC

v_call: TRBV5-1
j_call: TRBJ2-7
clone_size: -
d_call: -
cdr3_aa: CASSLGARDASEQYF
cdr3_nt: TGCGCCAGCAGCTTGGGGGCTAGAGATGCCTCCGAGCAGTACTTC

v_call: TRBV7-2
j_call: TRBJ1-6
clone_size: few
d_call: -
cdr3_aa: CASSPLPNVLNSPLHF
cdr3_nt: TGTGCCAGCAGCCCCCTCCCTAACGTCTTGAATTCACCCCTCCACTTT

v_call: TRBV20-1
j_call: TRBJ2-1
clone_size: -
d_call: -
cdr3_aa: CSARKVGGGSYNEQFF
cdr3_nt: TGCAGTGCTAGAAAGGTGGGAGGTGGATCCTACAATGAGCAGTTCTTC

v_call: TRBV24-1
j_call: TRBJ2-3
clone_size: -
d_call: TRBD2
cdr3_aa: CATSTPSGITDTQYF
cdr3_nt: TGTGCCACCAGTACCCCTAGCGGGATCACAGATACGCAGTATTTT

v_call: TRBV5-1
j_call: TRBJ2-7
clone_size: -
d_call: TRBD2
cdr3_aa: CASSPGLAGAMYEQYF
cdr3_nt: TGCGCCAGCAGCCCAGGACTAGCGGGAGCGATGTACGAGCAGTACTTC

v_call: TRBV20-1
j_call: TRBJ2-7
clone_size: few
d_call: -
cdr3_aa: CSARDFGRRNEQYF
cdr3_nt: TGCAGTGCTAGAGATTTTGGGAGGCGGAACGAGCAGTACTTC